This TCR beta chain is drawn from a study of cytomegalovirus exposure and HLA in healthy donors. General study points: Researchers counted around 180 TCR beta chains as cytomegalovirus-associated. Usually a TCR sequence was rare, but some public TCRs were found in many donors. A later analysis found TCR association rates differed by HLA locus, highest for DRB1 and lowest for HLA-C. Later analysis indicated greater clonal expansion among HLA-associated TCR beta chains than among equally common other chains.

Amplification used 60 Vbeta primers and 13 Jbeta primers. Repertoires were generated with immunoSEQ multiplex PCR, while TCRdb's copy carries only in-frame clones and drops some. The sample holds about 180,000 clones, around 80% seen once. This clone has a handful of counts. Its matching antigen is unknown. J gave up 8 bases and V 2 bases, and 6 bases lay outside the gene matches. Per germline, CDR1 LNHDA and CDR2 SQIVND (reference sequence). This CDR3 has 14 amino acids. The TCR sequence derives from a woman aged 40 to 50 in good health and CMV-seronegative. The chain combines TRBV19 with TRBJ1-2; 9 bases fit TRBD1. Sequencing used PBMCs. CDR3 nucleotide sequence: TGTGCCAGTAGTATACCCGGGACAGGGAAAGGCTACACCTTC. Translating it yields CASSIPGTGKGYTF. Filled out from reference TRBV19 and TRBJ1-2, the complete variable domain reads DGGITQSPKYLFRKEGQNVTLSCEQNLNHDAMYWYRQDPGQGLRLIYYSQIVNDFQKGDIAEGYSVSREKKESFPLTVTSAQKNPTAFYLCASSIPGTGKGYTFGSGTRLTVV.